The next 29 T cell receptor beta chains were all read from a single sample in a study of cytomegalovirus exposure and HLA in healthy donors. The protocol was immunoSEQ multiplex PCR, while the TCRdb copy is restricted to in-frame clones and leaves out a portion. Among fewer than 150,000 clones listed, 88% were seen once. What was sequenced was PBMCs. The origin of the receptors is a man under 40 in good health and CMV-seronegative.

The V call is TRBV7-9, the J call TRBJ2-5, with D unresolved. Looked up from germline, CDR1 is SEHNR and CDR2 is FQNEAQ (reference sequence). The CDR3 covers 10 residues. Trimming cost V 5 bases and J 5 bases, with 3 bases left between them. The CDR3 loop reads CASSLETQYF. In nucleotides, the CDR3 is TGTGCCAGCAGCCTGGAGACCCAGTACTTC.

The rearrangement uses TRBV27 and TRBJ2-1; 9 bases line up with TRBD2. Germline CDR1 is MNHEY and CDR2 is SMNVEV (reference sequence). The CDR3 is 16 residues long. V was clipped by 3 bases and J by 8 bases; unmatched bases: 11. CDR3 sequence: CASSLLTYGTSYEQFF. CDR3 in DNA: TGTGCCAGCAGTTTGCTTACTTACGGGACTAGCTATGAGCAGTTCTTC.

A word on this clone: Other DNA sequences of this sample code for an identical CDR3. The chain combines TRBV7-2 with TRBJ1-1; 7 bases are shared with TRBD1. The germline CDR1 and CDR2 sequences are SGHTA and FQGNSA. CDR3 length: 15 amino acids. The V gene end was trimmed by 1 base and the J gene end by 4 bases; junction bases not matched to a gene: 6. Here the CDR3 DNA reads TGTGCCAGCAGCTTAGTAAAGGGGGCCCTCACTGAAGCTTTCTTT. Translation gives CASSLVKGALTEAFF. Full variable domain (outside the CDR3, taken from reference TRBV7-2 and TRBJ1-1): GAGVSQSPSNKVTEKGKDVELRCDPISGHTALYWYRQSLGQGLEFLIYFQGNSAPDKSGLPSDRFSAERTGGSVSTLTIQRTQQEDSAVYLCASSLVKGALTEAFFGQGTRLTVV.

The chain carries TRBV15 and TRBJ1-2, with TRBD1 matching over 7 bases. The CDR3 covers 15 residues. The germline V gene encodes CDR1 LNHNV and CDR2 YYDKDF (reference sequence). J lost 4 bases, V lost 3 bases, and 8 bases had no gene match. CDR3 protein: CATSRFGQDGYGYTF. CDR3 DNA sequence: TGTGCCACCAGCAGGTTTGGACAGGACGGCTATGGCTACACCTTC.

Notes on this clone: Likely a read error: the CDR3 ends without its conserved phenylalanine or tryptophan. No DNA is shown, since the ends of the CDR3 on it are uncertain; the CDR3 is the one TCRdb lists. CDR3: CASSGVLRDFLA. This chain uses TRBV9 with TRBJ1-6. Both ends counted, the CDR3 spans 12 residues. Per germline, CDR1 SGDLS and CDR2 YYNGEE.

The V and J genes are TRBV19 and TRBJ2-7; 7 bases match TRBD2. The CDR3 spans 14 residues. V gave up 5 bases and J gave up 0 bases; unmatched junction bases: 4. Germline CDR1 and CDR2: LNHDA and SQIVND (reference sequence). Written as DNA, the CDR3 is TGTGCCAGTAGTTTGGCTAGCGGCTCCTACGAGCAGTACTTC. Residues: CASSLASGSYEQYF.

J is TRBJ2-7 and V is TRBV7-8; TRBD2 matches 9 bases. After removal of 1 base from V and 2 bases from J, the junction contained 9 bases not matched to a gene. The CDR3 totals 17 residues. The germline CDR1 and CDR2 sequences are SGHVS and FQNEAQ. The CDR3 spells CASSLVGMAGGTYEQYF. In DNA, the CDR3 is TGTGCCAGCAGCTTAGTGGGAATGGCGGGAGGGACCTACGAGCAGTACTTC.

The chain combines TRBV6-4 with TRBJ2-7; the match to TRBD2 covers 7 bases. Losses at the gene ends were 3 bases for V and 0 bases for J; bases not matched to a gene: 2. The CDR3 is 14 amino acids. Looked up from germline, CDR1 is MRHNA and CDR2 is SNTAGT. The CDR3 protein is CASSEGTNSYEQYF. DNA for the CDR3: TGTGCCAGCAGTGAAGGGACTAACTCCTACGAGCAGTACTTC.

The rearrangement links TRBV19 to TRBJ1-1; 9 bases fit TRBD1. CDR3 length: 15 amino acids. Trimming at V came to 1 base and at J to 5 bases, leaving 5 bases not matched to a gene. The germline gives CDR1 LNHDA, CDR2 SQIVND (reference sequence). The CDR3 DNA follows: TGTGCCAGTAGTATAGTCTGGGACAGGGAGACTGAAGCTTTCTTT. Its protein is CASSIVWDRETEAFF.

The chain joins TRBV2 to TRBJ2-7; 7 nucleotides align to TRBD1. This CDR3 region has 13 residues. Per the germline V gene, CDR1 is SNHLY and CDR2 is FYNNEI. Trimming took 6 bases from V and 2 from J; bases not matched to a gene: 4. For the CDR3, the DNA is TGTGCCAGCAGAAGGGGGCAGGCCTACGAGCAGTACTTC. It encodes CASRRGQAYEQYF.

The CDR3 region has the DNA TGTGCCAGCAGGGGACAGGGACCGTGGACAGATACGCAGTATTTT. Protein product: CASRGQGPWTDTQYF. V usage is TRBV2 and J usage is TRBJ2-3, with 9 positions matching TRBD1. The CDR3 is 15 amino acids. Germline lookup yields CDR1 SNHLY and CDR2 FYNNEI. With V trimmed by 6 bases and J by 3 bases, 7 bases remained unmatched.

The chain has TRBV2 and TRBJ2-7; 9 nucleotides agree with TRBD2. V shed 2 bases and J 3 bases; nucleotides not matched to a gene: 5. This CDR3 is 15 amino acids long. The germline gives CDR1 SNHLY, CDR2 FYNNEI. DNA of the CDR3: TGTGCCAGCAGTGAATCAAGCGGGAGGCTCTACGAGCAGTACTTC. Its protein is CASSESSGRLYEQYF.

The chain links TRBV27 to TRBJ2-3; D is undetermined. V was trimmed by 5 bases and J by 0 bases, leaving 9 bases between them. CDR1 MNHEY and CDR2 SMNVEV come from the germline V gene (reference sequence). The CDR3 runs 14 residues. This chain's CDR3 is CASSPYFSTDTQYF. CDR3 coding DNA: TGTGCCAGCAGTCCTTACTTTAGCACAGATACGCAGTATTTT.

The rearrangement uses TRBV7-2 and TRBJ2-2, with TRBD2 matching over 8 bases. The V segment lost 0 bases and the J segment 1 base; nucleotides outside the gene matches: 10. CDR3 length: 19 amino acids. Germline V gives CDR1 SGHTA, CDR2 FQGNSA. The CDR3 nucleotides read TGTGCCAGCAGCTTAGCGTCCCGGGGGCTAGCGGGGAACACCGGGGAGCTGTTTTTT. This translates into CASSLASRGLAGNTGELFF.

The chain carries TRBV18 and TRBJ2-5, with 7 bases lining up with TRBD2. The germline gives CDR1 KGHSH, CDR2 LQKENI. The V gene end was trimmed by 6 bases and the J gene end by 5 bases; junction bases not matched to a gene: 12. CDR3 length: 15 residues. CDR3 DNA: TGTGCCAGCTCCCTCAGCGGGATTTCAGAGGAGACCCAGTACTTC. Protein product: CASSLSGISEETQYF.

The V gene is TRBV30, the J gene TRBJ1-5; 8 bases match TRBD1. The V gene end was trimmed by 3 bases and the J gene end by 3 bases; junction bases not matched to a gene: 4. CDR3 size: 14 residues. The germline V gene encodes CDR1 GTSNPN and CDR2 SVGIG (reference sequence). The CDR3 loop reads CAWRRQGNNQPQHF. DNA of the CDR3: TGTGCCTGGAGACGACAGGGGAACAATCAGCCCCAGCATTTT. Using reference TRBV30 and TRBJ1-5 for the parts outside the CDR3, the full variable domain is SQTIHQWPATLVQPVGSPLSLECTVEGTSNPNLYWYRQAAGRGLQLLFYSVGIGQISSEVPQNLSASRPQDRQFILSSKKLLLSDSGFYLCAWRRQGNNQPQHFGDGTRLSIL.

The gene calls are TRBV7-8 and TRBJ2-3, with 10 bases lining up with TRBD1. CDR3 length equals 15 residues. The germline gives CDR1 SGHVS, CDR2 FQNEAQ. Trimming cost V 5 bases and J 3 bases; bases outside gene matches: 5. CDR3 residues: CASSPRQGATDTQYF. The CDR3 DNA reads TGTGCCAGCAGCCCTCGACAGGGGGCAACAGATACGCAGTATTTT.

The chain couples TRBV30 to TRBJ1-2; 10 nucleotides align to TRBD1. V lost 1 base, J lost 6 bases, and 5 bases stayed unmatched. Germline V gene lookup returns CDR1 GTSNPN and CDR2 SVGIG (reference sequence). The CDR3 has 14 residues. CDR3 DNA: TGTGCCTGGAGTGAGTCGGGACAGGGGAATGGCTACACCTTC. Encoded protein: CAWSESGQGNGYTF. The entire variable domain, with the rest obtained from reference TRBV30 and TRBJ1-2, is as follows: SQTIHQWPATLVQPVGSPLSLECTVEGTSNPNLYWYRQAAGRGLQLLFYSVGIGQISSEVPQNLSASRPQDRQFILSSKKLLLSDSGFYLCAWSESGQGNGYTFGSGTRLTVV.

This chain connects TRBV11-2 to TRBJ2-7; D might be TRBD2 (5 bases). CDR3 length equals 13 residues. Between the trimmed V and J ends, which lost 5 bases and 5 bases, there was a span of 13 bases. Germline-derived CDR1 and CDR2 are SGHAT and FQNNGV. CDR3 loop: CASSRRGIDEQYF. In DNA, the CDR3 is TGTGCCAGCAGCCGCCGGGGTATCGACGAGCAGTACTTC.

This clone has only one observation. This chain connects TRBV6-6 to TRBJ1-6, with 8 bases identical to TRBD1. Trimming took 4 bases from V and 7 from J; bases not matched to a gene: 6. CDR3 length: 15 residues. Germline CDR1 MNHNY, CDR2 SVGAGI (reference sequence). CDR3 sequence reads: CASSWSGTGNSPLHF. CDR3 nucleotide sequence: TGTGCCAGCAGTTGGTCGGGGACAGGCAATTCACCCCTCCACTTT.

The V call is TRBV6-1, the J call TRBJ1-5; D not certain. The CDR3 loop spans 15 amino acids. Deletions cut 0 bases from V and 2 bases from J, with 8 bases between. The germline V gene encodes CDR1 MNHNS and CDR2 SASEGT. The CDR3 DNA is TGTGCCAGCAGTGAAGCCCGACTGGGCAATCAGCCCCAGCATTTT. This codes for CASSEARLGNQPQHF.

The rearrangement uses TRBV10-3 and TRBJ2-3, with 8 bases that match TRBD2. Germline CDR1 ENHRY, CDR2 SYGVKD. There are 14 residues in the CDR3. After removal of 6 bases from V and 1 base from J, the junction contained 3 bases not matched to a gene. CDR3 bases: TGTGCCATCAGAATGACTAGCGGCACAGATACGCAGTATTTT. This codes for CAIRMTSGTDTQYF.

The CDR3 DNA is TGTGCCAGCAGAGAGCAGTTGGCGGGCACTGAAGCTTTCTTT. Translating gives CASREQLAGTEAFF. The chain has TRBV27 and TRBJ1-1; unclear D gene. Trimming left V 6 bases short and J 4 bases short, with 15 bases between. This CDR3 is built from 14 residues. Per the germline V gene, CDR1 is MNHEY and CDR2 is SMNVEV (reference sequence).

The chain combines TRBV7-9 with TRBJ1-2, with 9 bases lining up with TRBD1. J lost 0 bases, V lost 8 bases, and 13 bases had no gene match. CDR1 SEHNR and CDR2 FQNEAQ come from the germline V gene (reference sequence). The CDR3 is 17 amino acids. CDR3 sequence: CASEPGQGFGANYGYTF. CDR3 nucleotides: TGTGCCAGCGAACCGGGACAGGGTTTTGGCGCTAACTATGGCTACACCTTC.

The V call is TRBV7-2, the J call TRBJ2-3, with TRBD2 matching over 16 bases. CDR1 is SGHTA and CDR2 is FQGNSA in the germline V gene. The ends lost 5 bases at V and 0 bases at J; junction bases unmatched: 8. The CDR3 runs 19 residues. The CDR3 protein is CASSARGLAGGPSTDTQYF. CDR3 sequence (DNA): TGTGCCAGCAGCGCCCGGGGACTAGCGGGAGGGCCTAGCACAGATACGCAGTATTTT.

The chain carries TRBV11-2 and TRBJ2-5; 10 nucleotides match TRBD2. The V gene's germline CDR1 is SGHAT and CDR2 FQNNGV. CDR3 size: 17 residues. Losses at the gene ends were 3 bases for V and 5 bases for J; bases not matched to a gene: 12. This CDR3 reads CASSFWASGRGSETQYF. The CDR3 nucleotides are TGTGCCAGCAGCTTTTGGGCTAGCGGGAGAGGTAGCGAGACCCAGTACTTC.

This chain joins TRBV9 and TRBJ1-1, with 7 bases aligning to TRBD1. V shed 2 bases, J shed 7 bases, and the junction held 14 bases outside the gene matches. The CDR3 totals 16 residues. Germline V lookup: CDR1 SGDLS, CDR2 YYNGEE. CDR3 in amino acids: CASSVSPGQSSGEAFF. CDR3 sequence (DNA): TGTGCCAGCAGCGTTAGCCCGGGACAGTCATCGGGTGAAGCTTTCTTT. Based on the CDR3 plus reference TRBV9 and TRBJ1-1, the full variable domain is DSGVTQTPKHLITATGQRVTLRCSPRSGDLSVYWYQQSLDQGLQFLIQYYNGEERAKGNILERFSAQQFPDLHSELNLSSLELGDSALYFCASSVSPGQSSGEAFFGQGTRLTVV.

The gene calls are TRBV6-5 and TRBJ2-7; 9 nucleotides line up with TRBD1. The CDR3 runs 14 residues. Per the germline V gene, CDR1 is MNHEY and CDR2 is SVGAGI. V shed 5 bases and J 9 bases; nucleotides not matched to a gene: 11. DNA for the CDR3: TGTGCCAGCAGTGGAGAGGGACAGGGAGCTAGGCAGTACTTC. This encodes CASSGEGQGARQYF.

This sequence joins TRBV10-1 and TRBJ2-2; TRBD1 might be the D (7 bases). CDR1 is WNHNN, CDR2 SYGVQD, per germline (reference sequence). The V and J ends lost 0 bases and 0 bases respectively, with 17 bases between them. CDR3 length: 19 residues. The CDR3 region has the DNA TGCGCCAGCAGTGAGTCGGACTACACGGGGACAGCGAACACCGGGGAGCTGTTTTTT. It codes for CASSESDYTGTANTGELFF.